The T cell receptor (beta chain) under discussion was sequenced for a study of PD-1 blockade in classical Hodgkin lymphoma. Study-wide context: Patients were treated with nivolumab at 3 mg/kg, and this was given intravenously every 2 weeks. The study, taken as a whole, reports: A reduction in baseline TCR diversity was reportedly seen in newly diagnosed patients relative to healthy donors.

As for this clone: The antigen is not known.

This CDR3 contains 15 residues. Per the germline V gene, CDR1 is SGHTA and CDR2 is FQGTGA. With V trimmed by 2 bases and J by 7 bases, 8 bases remained unmatched. Sequencing used immunoSEQ multiplex PCR; TCRdb keeps in-frame clones, though not all of them. The table has about 40,000 clones, approximately 86% seen once. Brentuximab vedotin exposure varied, and every patient relapsed after autologous stem cell transplantation. The TCR originated in a human donor with classical Hodgkin lymphoma. This sample comprised peripheral blood mononuclear cells (PBMCs), obtained before the second cycle of nivolumab. V gene TRBV7-3 combines with J gene TRBJ2-3; 8 nucleotides line up with TRBD2. In DNA, the CDR3 is TGTGCCAGCAGCTTACTGGCGGGAGGTCCCTATACGCAGTATTTT. This encodes CASSLLAGGPYTQYF.